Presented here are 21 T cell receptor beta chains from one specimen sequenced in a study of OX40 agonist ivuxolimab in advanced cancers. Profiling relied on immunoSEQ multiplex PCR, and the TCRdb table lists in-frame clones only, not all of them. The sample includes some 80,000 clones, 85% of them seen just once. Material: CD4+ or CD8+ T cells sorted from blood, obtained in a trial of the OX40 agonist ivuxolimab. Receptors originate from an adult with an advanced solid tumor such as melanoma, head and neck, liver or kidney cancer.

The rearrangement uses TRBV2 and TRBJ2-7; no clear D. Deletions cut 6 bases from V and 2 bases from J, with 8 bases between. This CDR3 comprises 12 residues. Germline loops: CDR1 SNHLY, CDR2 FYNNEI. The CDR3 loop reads CASRGGTYEQYF. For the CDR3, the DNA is TGTGCCAGCAGAGGTGGGACCTACGAGCAGTACTTC. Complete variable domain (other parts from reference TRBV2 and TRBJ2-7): EPEVTQTPSHQVTQMGQEVILRCVPISNHLYFYWYRQILGQKVEFLVSFYNNEISEKSEIFDDQFSVERPDGSNFTLKIRSTKLEDSAMYFCASRGGTYEQYFGPGTRLTVT.

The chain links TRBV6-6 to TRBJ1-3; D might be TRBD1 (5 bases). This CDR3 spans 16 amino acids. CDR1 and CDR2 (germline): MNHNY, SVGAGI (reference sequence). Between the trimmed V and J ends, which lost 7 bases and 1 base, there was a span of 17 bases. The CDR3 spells CASNISHRGSGNTIYF. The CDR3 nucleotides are TGTGCCAGCAACATCTCCCATAGGGGTTCTGGAAACACCATATATTTT.

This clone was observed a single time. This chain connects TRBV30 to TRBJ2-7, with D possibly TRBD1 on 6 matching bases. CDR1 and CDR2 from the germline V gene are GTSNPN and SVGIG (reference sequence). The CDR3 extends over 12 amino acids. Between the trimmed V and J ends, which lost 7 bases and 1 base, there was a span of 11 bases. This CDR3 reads CASRTASYEQYF. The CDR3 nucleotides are TGTGCCTCCCGGACAGCGTCCTACGAGCAGTACTTC.

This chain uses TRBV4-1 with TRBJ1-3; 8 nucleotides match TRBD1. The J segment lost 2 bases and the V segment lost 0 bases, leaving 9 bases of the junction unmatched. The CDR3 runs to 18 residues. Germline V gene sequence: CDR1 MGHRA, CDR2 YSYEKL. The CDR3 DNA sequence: TGCGCCAGCAGCCAAGACTTCTTAGGACAGGGCCCTGGAAACACCATATATTTT. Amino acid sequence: CASSQDFLGQGPGNTIYF.

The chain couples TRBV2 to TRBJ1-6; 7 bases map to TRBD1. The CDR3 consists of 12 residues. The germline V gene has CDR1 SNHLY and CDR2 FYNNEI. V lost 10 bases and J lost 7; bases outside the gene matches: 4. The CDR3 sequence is CATQGGNSPLHF. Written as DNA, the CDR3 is TGTGCCACCCAGGGGGGGAATTCACCCCTCCACTTT.

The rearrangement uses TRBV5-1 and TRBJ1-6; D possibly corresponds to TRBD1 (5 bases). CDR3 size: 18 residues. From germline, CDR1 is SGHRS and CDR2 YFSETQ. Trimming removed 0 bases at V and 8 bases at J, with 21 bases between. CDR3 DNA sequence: TGCGCCAGCAGCTTGGAAAGGGGTGGATTTCGGCTCGATTCACCCCTCCACTTT. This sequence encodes CASSLERGGFRLDSPLHF.

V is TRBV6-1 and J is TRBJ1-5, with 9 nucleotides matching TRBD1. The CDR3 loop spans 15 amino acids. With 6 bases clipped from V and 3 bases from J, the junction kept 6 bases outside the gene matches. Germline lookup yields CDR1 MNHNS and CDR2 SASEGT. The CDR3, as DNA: TGTGCCAGCAGCGAACAGGGGGCGGTCAATCAGCCCCAGCATTTT. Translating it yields CASSEQGAVNQPQHF.

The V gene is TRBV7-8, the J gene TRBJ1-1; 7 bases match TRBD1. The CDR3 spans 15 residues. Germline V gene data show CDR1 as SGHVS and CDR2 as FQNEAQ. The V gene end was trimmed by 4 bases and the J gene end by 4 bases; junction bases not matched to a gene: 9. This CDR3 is CASSSDRDRGTEAFF. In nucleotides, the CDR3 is TGTGCCAGCAGCTCCGACAGGGATAGGGGCACTGAAGCTTTCTTT.

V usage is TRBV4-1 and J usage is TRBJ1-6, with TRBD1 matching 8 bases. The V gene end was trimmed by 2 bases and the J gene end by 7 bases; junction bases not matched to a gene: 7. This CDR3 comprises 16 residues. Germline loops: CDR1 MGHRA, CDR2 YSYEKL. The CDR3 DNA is TGCGCCAGCAGCCAATTCGGGACAGGAGAAAATTCACCCCTCCACTTT. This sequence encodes CASSQFGTGENSPLHF.

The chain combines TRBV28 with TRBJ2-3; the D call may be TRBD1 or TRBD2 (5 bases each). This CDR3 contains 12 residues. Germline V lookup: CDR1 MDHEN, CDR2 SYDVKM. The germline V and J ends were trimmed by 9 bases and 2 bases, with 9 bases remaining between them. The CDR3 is CASVGDTDTQYF. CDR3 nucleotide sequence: TGTGCCAGTGTGGGGGACACAGATACGCAGTATTTT.

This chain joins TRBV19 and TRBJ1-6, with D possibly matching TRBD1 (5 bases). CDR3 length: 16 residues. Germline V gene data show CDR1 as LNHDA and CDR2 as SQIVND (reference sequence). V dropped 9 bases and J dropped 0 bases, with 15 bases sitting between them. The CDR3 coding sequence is TGTGCCAGCAGAGGACAACAGAGCTCCTATAATTCACCCCTCCACTTT. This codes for CASRGQQSSYNSPLHF.

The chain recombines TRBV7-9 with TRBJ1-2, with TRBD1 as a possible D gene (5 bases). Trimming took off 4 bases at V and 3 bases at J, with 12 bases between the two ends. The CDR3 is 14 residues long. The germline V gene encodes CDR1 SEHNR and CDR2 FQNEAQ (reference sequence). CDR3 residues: CASSSGIGDYGYTF. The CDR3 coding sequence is TGTGCCAGCAGCTCAGGGATTGGGGACTATGGCTACACCTTC.

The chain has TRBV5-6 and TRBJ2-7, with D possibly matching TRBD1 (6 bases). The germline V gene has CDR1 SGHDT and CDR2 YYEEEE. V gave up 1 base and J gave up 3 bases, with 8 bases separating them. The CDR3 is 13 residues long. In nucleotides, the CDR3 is TGTGCCAGCAGCTTGACAGGGCGCTACGAGCAGTACTTC. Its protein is CASSLTGRYEQYF.

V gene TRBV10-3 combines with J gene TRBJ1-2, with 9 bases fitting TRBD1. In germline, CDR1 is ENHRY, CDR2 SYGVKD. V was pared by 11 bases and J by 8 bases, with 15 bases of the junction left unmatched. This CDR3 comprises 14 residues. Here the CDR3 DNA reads TGTGCCGTTTCTCCTACTGGGACAGGGAGAGGCTACACCTTC. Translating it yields CAVSPTGTGRGYTF.

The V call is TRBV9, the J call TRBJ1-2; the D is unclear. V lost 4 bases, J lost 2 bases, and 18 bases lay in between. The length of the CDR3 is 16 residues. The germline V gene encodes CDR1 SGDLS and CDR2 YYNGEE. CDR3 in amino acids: CASSITTRTENYGYTF. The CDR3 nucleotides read TGTGCCAGCAGCATCACAACCAGGACCGAGAACTATGGCTACACCTTC.

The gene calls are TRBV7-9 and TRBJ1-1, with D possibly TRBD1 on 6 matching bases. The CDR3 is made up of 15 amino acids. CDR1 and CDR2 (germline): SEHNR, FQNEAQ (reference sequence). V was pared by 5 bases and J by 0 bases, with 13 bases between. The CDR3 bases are TGTGCCAGCAGCCCTTGGACAGCCATGAACACTGAAGCTTTCTTT. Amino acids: CASSPWTAMNTEAFF.

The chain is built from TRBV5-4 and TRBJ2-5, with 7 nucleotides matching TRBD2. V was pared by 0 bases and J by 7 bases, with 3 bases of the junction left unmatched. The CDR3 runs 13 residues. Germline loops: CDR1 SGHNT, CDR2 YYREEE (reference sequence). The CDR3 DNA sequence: TGTGCCAGCAGCTTGGATGGCGGGGGGACCCAGTACTTC. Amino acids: CASSLDGGGTQYF.

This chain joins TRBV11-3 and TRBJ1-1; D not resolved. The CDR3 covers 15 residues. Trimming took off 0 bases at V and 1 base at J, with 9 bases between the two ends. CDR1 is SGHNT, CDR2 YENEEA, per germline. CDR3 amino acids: CASSLDVGQNTEAFF. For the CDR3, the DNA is TGTGCCAGCAGCTTAGATGTAGGGCAGAACACTGAAGCTTTCTTT. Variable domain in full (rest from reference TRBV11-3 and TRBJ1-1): EAGVVQSPRYKIIEKKQPVAFWCNPISGHNTLYWYLQNLGQGPELLIRYENEEAVDDSQLPKDRFSAERLKGVDSTLKIQPAELGDSAVYLCASSLDVGQNTEAFFGQGTRLTVV.

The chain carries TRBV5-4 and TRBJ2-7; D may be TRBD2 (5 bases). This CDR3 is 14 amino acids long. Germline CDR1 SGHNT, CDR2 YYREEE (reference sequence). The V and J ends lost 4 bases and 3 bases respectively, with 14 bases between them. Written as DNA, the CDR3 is TGTGCCAGCAGCCACCCCCAGAGCGGCTACGAGCAGTACTTC. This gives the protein CASSHPQSGYEQYF.

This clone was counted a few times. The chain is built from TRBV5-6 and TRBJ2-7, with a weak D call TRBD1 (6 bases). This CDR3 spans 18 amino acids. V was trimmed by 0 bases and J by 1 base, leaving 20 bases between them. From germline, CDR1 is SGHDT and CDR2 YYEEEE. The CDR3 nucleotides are TGTGCCAGCAGCTTGGCCAATGTACAGGGCGCTCCTTCCTACGAGCAGTACTTC. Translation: CASSLANVQGAPSYEQYF.

CDR3 protein: CASSLRPGREGYEQYF. CDR3 sequence (DNA): TGTGCCAGTAGTTTACGACCAGGGAGGGAAGGTTACGAGCAGTACTTC. V and J are TRBV19 and TRBJ2-7; 7 bases fit TRBD2. The length of the CDR3 is 16 residues. Germline lookup yields CDR1 LNHDA and CDR2 SQIVND (reference sequence). The V and J ends lost 5 bases and 4 bases, in that order; junction bases with no gene match: 14.